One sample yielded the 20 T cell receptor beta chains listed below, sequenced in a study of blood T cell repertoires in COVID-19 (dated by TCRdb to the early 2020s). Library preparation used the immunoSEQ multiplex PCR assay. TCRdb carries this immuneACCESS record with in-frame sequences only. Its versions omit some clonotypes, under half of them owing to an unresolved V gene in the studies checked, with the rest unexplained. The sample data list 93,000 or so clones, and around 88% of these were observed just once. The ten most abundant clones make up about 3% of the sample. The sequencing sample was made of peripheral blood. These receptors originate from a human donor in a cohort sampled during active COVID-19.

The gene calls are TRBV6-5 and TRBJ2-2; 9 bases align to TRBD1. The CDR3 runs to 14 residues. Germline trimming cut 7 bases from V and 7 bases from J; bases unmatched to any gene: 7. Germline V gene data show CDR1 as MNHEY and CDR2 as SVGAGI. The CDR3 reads CASNSQGANGELFF. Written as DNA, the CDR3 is TGTGCCAGCAACTCACAGGGGGCGAACGGGGAGCTGTTTTTT.

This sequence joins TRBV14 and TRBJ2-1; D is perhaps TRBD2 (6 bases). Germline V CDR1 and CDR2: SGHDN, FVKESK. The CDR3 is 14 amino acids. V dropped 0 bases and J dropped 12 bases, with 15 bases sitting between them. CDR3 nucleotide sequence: TGTGCCAGCAGCCAAGACAACCGGGGGAAATCGCAGTTCTTC. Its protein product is CASSQDNRGKSQFF.

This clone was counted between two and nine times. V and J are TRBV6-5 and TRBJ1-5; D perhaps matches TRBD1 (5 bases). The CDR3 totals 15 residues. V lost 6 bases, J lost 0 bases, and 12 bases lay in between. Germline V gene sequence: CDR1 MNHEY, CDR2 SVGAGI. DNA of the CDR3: TGTGCCAGCAGACCCACAGGAGATAGCAATCAGCCCCAGCATTTT. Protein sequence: CASRPTGDSNQPQHF.

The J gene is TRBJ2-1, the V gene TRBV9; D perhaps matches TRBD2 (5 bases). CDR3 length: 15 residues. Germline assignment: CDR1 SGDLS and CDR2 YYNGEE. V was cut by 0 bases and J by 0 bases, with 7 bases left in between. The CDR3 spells CASSVEAGSYNEQFF. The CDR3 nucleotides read TGTGCCAGCAGCGTAGAGGCGGGCTCCTACAATGAGCAGTTCTTC.

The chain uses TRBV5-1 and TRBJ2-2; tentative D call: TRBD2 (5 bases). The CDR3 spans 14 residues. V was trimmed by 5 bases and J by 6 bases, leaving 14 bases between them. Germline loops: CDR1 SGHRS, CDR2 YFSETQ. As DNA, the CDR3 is TGCGCCAGCAGAAGGACGGTGGAGGCCGGGGAGCTGTTTTTT. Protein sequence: CASRRTVEAGELFF.

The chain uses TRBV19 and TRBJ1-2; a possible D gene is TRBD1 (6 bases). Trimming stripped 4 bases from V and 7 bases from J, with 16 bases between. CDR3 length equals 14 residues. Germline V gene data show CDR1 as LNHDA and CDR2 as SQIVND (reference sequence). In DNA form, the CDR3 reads TGTGCCAGTAGTACACCACAGGGAAGGGGTGGCTACACCTTC. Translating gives CASSTPQGRGGYTF.

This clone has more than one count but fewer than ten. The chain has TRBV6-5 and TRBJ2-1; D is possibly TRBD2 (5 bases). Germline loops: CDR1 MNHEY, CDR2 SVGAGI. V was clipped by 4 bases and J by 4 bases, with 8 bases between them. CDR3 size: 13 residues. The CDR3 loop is CASSFERYNEQFF. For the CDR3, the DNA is TGTGCCAGCAGTTTCGAGCGGTACAATGAGCAGTTCTTC.

The chain's CDR3 is CASSPQPISTVNYGYTF. Here the CDR3 DNA reads TGTGCCAGCAGTCCACAACCCATATCGACAGTTAACTATGGCTACACCTTC. J is TRBJ1-2 and V is TRBV27; possibly TRBD1 for D (5 bases). V lost 5 bases, J lost 1 base, and 20 bases lay in between. CDR3 length: 17 residues. Germline V gene sequence: CDR1 MNHEY, CDR2 SMNVEV (reference sequence).

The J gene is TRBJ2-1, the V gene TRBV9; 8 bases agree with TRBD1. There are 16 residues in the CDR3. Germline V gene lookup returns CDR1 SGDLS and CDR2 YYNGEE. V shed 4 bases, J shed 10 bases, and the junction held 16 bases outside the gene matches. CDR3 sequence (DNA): TGTGCCAGCAGCTCCCGAACCCAACAAAGGGACAGGGAGCAGTTCTTC. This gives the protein CASSSRTQQRDREQFF.

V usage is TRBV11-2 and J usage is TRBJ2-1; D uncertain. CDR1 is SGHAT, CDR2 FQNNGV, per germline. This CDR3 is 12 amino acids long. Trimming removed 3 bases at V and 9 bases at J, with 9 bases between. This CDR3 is CASSLLLGEQFF. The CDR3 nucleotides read TGTGCCAGCAGCTTGTTACTTGGTGAGCAGTTCTTC.

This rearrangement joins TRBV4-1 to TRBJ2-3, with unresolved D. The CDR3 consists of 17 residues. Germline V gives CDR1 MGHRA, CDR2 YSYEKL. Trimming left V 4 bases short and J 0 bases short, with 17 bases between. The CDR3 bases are TGCGCCAGCAGCCCAAGAGCCGGAGCCCTGAGCACAGATACGCAGTATTTT. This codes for CASSPRAGALSTDTQYF.

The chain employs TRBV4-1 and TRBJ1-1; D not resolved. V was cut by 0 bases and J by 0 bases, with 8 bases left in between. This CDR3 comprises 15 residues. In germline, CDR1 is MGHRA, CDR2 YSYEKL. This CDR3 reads CASSQERGMNTEAFF. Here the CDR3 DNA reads TGCGCCAGCAGCCAAGAGCGGGGAATGAACACTGAAGCTTTCTTT.

The CDR3 loop reads CASRRRDTSYEQYF. CDR3 in DNA: TGCGCCAGCCGACGCCGGGACACTTCCTACGAGCAGTACTTC. This chain connects TRBV5-1 to TRBJ2-7, with a weak D call TRBD1 (6 bases). Germline V CDR1 and CDR2: SGHRS, YFSETQ. Trimming stripped 7 bases from V and 1 base from J, with 15 bases between. CDR3 size: 14 residues. The variable domain in full, completed from reference TRBV5-1 and TRBJ2-7, reads KAGVTQTPRYLIKTRGQQVTLSCSPISGHRSVSWYQQTPGQGLQFLFEYFSETQRNKGNFPGRFSGRQFSNSRSEMNVSTLELGDSALYLCASRRRDTSYEQYFGPGTRLTVT.

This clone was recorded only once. CDR3 amino acids: CAWSMGGPSYEQYF. The CDR3 bases are TGTGCCTGGAGTATGGGGGGGCCATCCTACGAGCAGTACTTC. The chain uses TRBV30 and TRBJ2-7; D possibly corresponds to TRBD2 (7 bases). The CDR3 runs to 14 residues. The germline V and J ends were trimmed by 2 bases and 1 base, with 12 bases remaining between them. Germline V gene data show CDR1 as GTSNPN and CDR2 as SVGIG (reference sequence).

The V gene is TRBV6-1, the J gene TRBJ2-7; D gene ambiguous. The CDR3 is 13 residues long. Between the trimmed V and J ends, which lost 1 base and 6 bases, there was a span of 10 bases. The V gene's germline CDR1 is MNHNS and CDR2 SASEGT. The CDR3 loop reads CASSEVQISEQYF. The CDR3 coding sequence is TGTGCCAGCAGTGAAGTGCAGATCTCCGAGCAGTACTTC.

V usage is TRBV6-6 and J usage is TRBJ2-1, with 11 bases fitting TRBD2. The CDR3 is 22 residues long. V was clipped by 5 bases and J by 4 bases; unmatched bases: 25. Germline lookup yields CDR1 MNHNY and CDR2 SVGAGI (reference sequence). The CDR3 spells CASSPLLAGGPSTVTEYNEQFF. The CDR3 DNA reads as TGTGCCAGCAGTCCCCTTTTAGCGGGGGGGCCATCGACGGTGACAGAGTACAATGAGCAGTTCTTC.

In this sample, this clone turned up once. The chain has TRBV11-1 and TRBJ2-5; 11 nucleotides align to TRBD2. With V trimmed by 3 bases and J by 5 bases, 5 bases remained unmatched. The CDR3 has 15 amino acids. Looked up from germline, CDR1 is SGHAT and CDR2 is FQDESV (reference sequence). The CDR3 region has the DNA TGTGCCAGCAGCTTCTCTAGCGGGGGGACGGAGACCCAGTACTTC. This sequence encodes CASSFSSGGTETQYF.

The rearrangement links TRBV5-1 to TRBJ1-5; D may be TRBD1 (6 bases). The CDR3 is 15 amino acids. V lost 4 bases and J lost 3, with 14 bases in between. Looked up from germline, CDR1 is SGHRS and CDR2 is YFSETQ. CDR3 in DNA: TGCGCCAGCAGCCTCGGCCCAGGGGCCAATCAGCCCCAGCATTTT. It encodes CASSLGPGANQPQHF. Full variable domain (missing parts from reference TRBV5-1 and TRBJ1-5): KAGVTQTPRYLIKTRGQQVTLSCSPISGHRSVSWYQQTPGQGLQFLFEYFSETQRNKGNFPGRFSGRQFSNSRSEMNVSTLELGDSALYLCASSLGPGANQPQHFGDGTRLSIL.

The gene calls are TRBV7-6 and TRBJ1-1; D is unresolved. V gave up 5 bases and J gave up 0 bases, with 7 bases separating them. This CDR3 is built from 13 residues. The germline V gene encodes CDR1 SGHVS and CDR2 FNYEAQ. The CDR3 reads CASSAGMNTEAFF. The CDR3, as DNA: TGTGCCAGCAGCGCGGGGATGAACACTGAAGCTTTCTTT.

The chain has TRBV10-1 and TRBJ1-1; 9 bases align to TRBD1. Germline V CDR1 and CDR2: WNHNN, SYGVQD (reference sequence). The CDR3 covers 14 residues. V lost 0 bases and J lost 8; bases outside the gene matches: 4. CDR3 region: CASSESGQGREAFF. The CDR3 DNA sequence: TGCGCCAGCAGTGAGTCGGGACAGGGCCGGGAAGCTTTCTTT.